These 13 T cell receptor beta chains were all obtained from the same sample, sequenced in a study of blood T cell repertoires in COVID-19. The data were produced by immunoSEQ multiplex PCR, yet TCRdb's version contains in-frame clones alone and is incomplete. The sample holds 30,000 to 40,000 clones, more than 80% seen once. Sequencing was carried out using peripheral blood. These receptors were obtained from a man in his fifties or sixties with active or convalescent COVID-19.

This sequence joins TRBV28 and TRBJ2-7; 13 positions match TRBD2. J lost 4 bases, V lost 3 bases, and 9 bases had no gene match. CDR1 is MDHEN, CDR2 SYDVKM, per germline. The CDR3 is 17 residues long. DNA for the CDR3: TGTGCCAGCAGTTTCCGGACTAGCGGGAGCCTCCTTTACGAGCAGTACGTC. Translation: CASSFRTSGSLLYEQYV.

This clone was observed once. The rearrangement uses TRBV19 and TRBJ2-2; no clear D gene. Looked up from germline, CDR1 is LNHDA and CDR2 is SQIVND (reference sequence). The CDR3 consists of 15 residues. Trimming took off 3 bases at V and 5 bases at J, with 13 bases between the two ends. CDR3 amino acids: CASSIFSSGTGELFF. The CDR3 coding sequence is TGTGCCAGTAGTATCTTTTCTAGTGGGACCGGGGAGCTGTTTTTT. The entire variable domain, with the rest obtained from reference TRBV19 and TRBJ2-2, is as follows: DGGITQSPKYLFRKEGQNVTLSCEQNLNHDAMYWYRQDPGQGLRLIYYSQIVNDFQKGDIAEGYSVSREKKESFPLTVTSAQKNPTAFYLCASSIFSSGTGELFFGEGSRLTVL.

The chain recombines TRBV10-3 with TRBJ1-1; no definite D call. Trimming removed 3 bases at V and 4 bases at J, with 9 bases between. The CDR3 totals 13 residues. Germline loops: CDR1 ENHRY, CDR2 SYGVKD. The CDR3: CAISEASPTEAFF. CDR3 nucleotides: TGTGCCATCAGTGAAGCCTCCCCCACTGAAGCTTTCTTT.

The gene calls are TRBV5-1 and TRBJ1-2; TRBD1 matches at 7 bases. Germline lookup yields CDR1 SGHRS and CDR2 YFSETQ. The J segment lost 5 bases and the V segment lost 7 bases, leaving 8 bases of the junction unmatched. The CDR3 spans 13 residues. CDR3 sequence reads: CASGAEGAYGYTF. CDR3 DNA: TGCGCCAGCGGCGCGGAGGGGGCATATGGCTACACCTTC. Full variable domain (rest looked up from reference TRBV5-1 and TRBJ1-2): KAGVTQTPRYLIKTRGQQVTLSCSPISGHRSVSWYQQTPGQGLQFLFEYFSETQRNKGNFPGRFSGRQFSNSRSEMNVSTLELGDSALYLCASGAEGAYGYTFGSGTRLTVV.

This sequence joins TRBV11-2 and TRBJ1-3, with TRBD1 identical over 7 bases. With 5 bases clipped from V and 10 bases from J, the junction kept 11 bases outside the gene matches. This CDR3 spans 14 amino acids. The V gene's germline CDR1 is SGHAT and CDR2 FQNNGV. CDR3 DNA: TGTGCCAGCAGCCGACAGGGCACCCCGCTGACCATATATTTT. This translates into CASSRQGTPLTIYF. Full variable domain (outside the CDR3, taken from reference TRBV11-2 and TRBJ1-3): EAGVAQSPRYKIIEKRQSVAFWCNPISGHATLYWYQQILGQGPKLLIQFQNNGVVDDSQLPKDRFSAERLKGVDSTLKIQPAKLEDSAVYLCASSRQGTPLTIYFGEGSWLTVV.

V and J are TRBV27 and TRBJ2-1; tentative D call: TRBD2 (7 bases). V dropped 5 bases and J dropped 2 bases, with 13 bases sitting between them. The CDR3 runs 15 residues. CDR1 and CDR2 from the germline V gene are MNHEY and SMNVEV (reference sequence). CDR3 region: CASSRVGGPYNEQFF. The CDR3, as DNA: TGTGCCAGCAGTAGGGTGGGGGGGCCCTACAATGAGCAGTTCTTC.

The genes are TRBV28 and TRBJ2-3, with D tentatively TRBD1 (5 bases). V shed 7 bases and J shed 3 bases, with 11 bases lying between them. The CDR3 totals 13 residues. CDR1 is MDHEN, CDR2 SYDVKM, per germline. The CDR3 reads CASMGLKTDTQYF. The CDR3 DNA follows: TGTGCCAGCATGGGGCTGAAGACAGATACGCAGTATTTT.

The J gene is TRBJ2-5, the V gene TRBV12-3 or TRBV12-4, with a weak D call TRBD1 (5 bases). The CDR3 runs to 11 residues. Trimming left V 2 bases short and J 7 bases short, with 5 bases between. The CDR3 nucleotides are TGTGCCAGCAGTTTAAGGGGGACCCAGTACTTC. It codes for CASSLRGTQYF.

This chain links TRBV5-1 with TRBJ2-5; TRBD1 is a possible D gene (5 bases). This CDR3 has 15 residues. Trimming left V 4 bases short and J 1 base short, with 14 bases between. Germline CDR1 and CDR2: SGHRS and YFSETQ. CDR3 coding DNA: TGCGCCAGCAGCCCCCAGGGTTTACCCCAAGAGACCCAGTACTTC. Protein product: CASSPQGLPQETQYF.

This chain links TRBV11-2 with TRBJ2-7; 13 bases are a match to TRBD2. V shed 5 bases, J shed 6 bases, and the junction held 10 bases outside the gene matches. The germline V gene encodes CDR1 SGHAT and CDR2 FQNNGV. The CDR3 runs to 16 residues. CDR3 coding DNA: TGTGCCAGCAGCCCCGGACTAGCGGGAGCGTTTAGCGAGCAGTACGTC. This gives the protein CASSPGLAGAFSEQYV.

The chain uses TRBV5-1 and TRBJ2-3; 9 nucleotides agree with TRBD1. Germline CDR1 reads SGHRS; CDR2 reads YFSETQ. The CDR3 consists of 15 residues. The trim removed 2 bases at V and 7 bases at J, leaving 8 bases unmatched. CDR3 DNA sequence: TGCGCCAGCAGCTTCGAGGGACAGGGTGAAAATACGCAGTATTTT. Its protein is CASSFEGQGENTQYF.

The chain couples TRBV6-1 to TRBJ2-5, with TRBD1 as a possible D gene (5 bases). In germline, CDR1 is MNHNS, CDR2 SASEGT. CDR3 length equals 14 residues. V was clipped by 2 bases and J by 4 bases, with 11 bases between them. The CDR3 region has the DNA TGTGCCAGCAGTGAATGGGGTAGGGGAGAGACCCAGTACTTC. The encoded protein is CASSEWGRGETQYF.

The V and J genes are TRBV19 and TRBJ2-3, with 11 bases that match TRBD2. V shed 7 bases, J shed 2 bases, and the junction held 8 bases outside the gene matches. Germline V lookup: CDR1 LNHDA, CDR2 SQIVND (reference sequence). The CDR3 runs to 16 residues. The CDR3 region is CASTPGTSGPTDTQYF. The CDR3 DNA reads as TGTGCCAGTACCCCTGGGACTAGCGGACCCACAGATACGCAGTATTTT.